This T cell receptor (beta chain) was recorded in a study of regulatory dendritic cells for organ transplantation. Comment on this clone: Antigen specificity is unknown.

With 9 bases clipped from V and 5 bases from J, the junction kept 11 bases outside the gene matches. This CDR3 is 15 amino acids long. CDR1 and CDR2 from the germline V gene are LNHDA and SQIVND (reference sequence). TCRdb's table, derived via immunoSEQ multiplex PCR, lists solely in-frame clones and lacks some. The table lists roughly 30,000 clones, less than 85% of them singletons, with roughly 0.4% in the top ten. Study observations and caveats: Naive CD4+ and CD8+ repertoires were highly diverse; memory CD8+ was most oligoclonal. Of resting T cell subsets, memory CD8+ had the most alloreactive clonotypes.

The clonotype originates from a human donor in good health. The genes are TRBV19 and TRBJ1-1, with 11 bases identical to TRBD1. Sequenced input: naive CD8+ T cells from blood. As to subset: CD45RA+ naive T cells. CDR3 bases: TGTGCCAGCGGACAGGGGGCTAGGTTGGGGACTGAAGCTTTCTTT. It translates to CASGQGARLGTEAFF.